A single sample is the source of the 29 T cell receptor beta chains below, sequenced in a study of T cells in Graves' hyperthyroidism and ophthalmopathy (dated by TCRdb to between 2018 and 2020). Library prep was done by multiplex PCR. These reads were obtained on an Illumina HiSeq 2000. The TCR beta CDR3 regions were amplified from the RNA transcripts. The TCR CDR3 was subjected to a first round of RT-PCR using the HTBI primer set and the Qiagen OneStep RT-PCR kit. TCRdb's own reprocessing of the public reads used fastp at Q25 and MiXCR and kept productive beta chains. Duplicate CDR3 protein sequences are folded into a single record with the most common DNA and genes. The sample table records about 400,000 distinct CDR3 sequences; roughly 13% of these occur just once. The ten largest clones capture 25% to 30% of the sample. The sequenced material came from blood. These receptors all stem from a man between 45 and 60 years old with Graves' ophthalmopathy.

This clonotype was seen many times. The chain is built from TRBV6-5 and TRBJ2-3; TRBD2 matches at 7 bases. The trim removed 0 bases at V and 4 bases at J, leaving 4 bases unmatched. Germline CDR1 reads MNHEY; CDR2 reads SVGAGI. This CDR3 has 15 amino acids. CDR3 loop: CASSYSGGSADTQYF. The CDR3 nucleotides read TGTGCCAGCAGTTACTCCGGGGGGAGCGCAGATACGCAGTATTTT.

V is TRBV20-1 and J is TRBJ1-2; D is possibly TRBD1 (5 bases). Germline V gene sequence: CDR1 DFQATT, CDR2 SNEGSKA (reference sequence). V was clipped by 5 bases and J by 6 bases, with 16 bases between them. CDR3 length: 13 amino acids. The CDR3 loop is CSAPPDTGHGYTF. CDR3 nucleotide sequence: TGCAGTGCTCCACCGGACACTGGGCATGGCTACACCTTC.

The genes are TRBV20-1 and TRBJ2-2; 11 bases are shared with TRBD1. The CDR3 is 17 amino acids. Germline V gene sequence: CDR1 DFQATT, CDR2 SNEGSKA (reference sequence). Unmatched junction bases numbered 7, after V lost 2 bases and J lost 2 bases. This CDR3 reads CSARSVGQGANTGELFF. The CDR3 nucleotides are TGCAGTGCTAGATCCGTCGGACAGGGGGCTAACACCGGGGAGCTGTTTTTT.

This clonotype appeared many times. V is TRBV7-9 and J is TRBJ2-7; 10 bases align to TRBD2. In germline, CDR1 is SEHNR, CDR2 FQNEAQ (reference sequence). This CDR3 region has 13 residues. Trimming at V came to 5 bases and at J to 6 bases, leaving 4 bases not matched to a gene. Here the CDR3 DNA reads TGTGCCAGCAGCCAAGGACTAGCGGCCGAGCAGTACTTC. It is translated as CASSQGLAAEQYF.

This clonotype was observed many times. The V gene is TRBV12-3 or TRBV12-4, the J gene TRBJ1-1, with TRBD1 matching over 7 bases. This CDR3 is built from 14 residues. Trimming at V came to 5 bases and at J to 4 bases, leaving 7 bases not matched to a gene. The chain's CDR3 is CASSRTGAGTEAFF. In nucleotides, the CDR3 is TGTGCCAGCAGTCGAACAGGGGCGGGCACTGAAGCTTTCTTT.

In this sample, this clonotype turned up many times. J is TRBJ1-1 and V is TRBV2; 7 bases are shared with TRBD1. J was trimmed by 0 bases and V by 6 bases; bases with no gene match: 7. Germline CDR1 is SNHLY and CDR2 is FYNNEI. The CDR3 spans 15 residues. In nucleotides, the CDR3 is TGTGCCAGCAGGAAAATGACAGGGTTGAACACTGAAGCTTTCTTT. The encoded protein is CASRKMTGLNTEAFF.

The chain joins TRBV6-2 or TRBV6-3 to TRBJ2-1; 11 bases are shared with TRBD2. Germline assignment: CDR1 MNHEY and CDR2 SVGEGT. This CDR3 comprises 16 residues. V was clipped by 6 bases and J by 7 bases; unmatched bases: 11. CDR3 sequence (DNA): TGTGCCAGCAGGAGCATAGCGGGAGGGCCAGGTAATGAGCAGTTCTTC. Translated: CASRSIAGGPGNEQFF.

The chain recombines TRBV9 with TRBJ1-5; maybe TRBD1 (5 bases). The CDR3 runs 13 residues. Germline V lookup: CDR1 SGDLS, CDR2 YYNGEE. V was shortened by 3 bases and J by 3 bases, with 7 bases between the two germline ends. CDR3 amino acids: CASSEGPNQPQHF. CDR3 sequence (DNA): TGTGCCAGCAGCGAGGGGCCCAATCAGCCCCAGCATTTT.

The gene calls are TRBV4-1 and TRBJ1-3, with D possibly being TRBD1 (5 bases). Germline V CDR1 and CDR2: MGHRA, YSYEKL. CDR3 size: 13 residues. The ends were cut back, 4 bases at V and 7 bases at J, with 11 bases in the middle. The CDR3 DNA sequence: TGCGCCAGCAGCCTAGAAAGGGGTAACACCATATATTTT. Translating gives CASSLERGNTIYF.

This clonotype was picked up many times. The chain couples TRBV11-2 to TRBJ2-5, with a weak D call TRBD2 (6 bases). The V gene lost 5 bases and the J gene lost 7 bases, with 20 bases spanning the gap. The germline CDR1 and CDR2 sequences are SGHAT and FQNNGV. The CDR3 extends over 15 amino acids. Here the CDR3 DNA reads TGTGCCAGCAGCGCACGACTAGTTCCGAAAGGGACCCAGTACTTC. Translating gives CASSARLVPKGTQYF.

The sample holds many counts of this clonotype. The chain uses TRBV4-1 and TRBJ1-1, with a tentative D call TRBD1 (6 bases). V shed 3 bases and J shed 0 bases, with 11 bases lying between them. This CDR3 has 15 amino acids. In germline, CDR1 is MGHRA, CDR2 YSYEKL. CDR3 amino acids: CASSQGAGMNTEAFF. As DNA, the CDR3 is TGCGCCAGCAGCCAGGGGGCGGGAATGAACACTGAAGCTTTCTTT.

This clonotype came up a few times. CDR3 DNA sequence: TGTGCCTGGAGTGTTGCCAGTCTCAATGAAAAACTGTTTTTT. Its protein is CAWSVASLNEKLFF. The V gene is TRBV30, the J gene TRBJ1-4; D remains unclear. The CDR3 totals 14 residues. The V end lost 0 bases, the J end lost 5 bases, and 10 bases lay between the germline ends. Looked up from germline, CDR1 is GTSNPN and CDR2 is SVGIG (reference sequence). The entire variable domain, with the rest obtained from reference TRBV30 and TRBJ1-4, is as follows: SQTIHQWPATLVQPVGSPLSLECTVEGTSNPNLYWYRQAAGRGLQLLFYSVGIGQISSEVPQNLSASRPQDRQFILSSKKLLLSDSGFYLCAWSVASLNEKLFFGSGTQLSVL.

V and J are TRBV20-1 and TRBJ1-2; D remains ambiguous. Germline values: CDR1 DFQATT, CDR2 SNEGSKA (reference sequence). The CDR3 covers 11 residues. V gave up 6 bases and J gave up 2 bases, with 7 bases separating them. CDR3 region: CSASHNYGYTF. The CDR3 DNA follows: TGCAGTGCGAGCCACAACTATGGCTACACCTTC.

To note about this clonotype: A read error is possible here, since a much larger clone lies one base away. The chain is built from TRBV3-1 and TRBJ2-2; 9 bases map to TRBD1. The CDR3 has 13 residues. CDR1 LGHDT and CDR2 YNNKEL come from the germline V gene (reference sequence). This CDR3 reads CASSTGGAWEPFF. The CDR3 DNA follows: TGTGCCAGCAGCACAGGGGGCGCGTGGGAGCCGTTTTTT.

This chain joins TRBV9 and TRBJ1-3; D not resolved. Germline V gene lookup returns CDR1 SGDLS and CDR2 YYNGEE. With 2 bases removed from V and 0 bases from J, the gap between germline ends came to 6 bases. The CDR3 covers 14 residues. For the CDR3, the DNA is TGTGCCAGCAGCGTCCAGAGCTCTGGAAACACCATATATTTT. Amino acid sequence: CASSVQSSGNTIYF. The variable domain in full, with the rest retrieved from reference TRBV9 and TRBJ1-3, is DSGVTQTPKHLITATGQRVTLRCSPRSGDLSVYWYQQSLDQGLQFLIQYYNGEERAKGNILERFSAQQFPDLHSELNLSSLELGDSALYFCASSVQSSGNTIYFGEGSWLTVV.

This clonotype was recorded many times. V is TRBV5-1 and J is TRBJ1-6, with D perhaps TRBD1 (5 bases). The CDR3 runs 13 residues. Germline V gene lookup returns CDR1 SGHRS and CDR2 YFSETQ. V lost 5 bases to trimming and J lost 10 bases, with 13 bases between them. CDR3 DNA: TGCGCCAGCAGTAACACAGCAGGGTCACCCCTCCACTTT. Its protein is CASSNTAGSPLHF.

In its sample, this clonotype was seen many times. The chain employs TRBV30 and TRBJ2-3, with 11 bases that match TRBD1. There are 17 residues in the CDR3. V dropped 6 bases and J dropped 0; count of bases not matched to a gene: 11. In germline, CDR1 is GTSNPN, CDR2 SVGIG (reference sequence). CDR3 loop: CACSLGQGGESTDTQYF. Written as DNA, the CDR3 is TGTGCCTGTTCATTGGGACAGGGGGGCGAGAGCACAGATACGCAGTATTTT.

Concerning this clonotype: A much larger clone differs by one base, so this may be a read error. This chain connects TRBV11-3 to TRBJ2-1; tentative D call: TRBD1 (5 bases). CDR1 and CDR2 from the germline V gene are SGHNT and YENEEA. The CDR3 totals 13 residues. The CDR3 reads CVSSLIGANEQFF. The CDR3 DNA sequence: TGTGTCAGCAGCTTAATTGGGGCCAATGAGCAGTTCTTC.

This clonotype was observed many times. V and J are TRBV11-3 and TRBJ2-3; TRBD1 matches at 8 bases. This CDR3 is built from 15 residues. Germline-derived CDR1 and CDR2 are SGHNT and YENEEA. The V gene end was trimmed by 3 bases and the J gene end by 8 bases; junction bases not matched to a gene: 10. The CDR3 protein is CASSFGQGITGTQYF. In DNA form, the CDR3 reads TGTGCCAGCAGCTTCGGACAGGGCATAACGGGTACGCAGTATTTT. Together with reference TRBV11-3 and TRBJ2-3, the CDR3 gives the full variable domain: EAGVVQSPRYKIIEKKQPVAFWCNPISGHNTLYWYLQNLGQGPELLIRYENEEAVDDSQLPKDRFSAERLKGVDSTLKIQPAELGDSAVYLCASSFGQGITGTQYFGPGTRLTVL.

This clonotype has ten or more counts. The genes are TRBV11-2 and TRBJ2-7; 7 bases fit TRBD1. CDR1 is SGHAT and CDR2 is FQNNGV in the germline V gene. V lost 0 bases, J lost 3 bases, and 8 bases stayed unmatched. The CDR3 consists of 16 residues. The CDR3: CASSLDRDGTDYEQYF. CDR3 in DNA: TGTGCCAGCAGCTTAGATCGAGACGGGACAGACTACGAGCAGTACTTC.

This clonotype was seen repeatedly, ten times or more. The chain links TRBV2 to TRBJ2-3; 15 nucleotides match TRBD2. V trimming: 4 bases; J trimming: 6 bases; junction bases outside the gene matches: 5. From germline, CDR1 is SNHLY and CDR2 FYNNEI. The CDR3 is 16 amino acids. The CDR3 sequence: CASSVSGTSGGDTQYF. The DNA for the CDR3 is TGTGCCAGCAGTGTTTCCGGGACTAGCGGGGGGGATACGCAGTATTTT.

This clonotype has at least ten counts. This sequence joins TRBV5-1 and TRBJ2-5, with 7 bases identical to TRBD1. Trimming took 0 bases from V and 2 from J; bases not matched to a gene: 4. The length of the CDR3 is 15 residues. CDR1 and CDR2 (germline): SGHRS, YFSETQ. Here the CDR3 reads CASSLVGTAQETQYF. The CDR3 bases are TGCGCCAGCAGCTTGGTTGGGACAGCACAAGAGACCCAGTACTTC.

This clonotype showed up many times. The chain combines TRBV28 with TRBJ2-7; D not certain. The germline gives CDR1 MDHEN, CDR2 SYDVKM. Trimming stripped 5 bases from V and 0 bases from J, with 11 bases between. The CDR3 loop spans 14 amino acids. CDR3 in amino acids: CASSLQLVSYEQYF. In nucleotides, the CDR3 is TGTGCCAGCAGTCTCCAACTGGTCTCCTACGAGCAGTACTTC.

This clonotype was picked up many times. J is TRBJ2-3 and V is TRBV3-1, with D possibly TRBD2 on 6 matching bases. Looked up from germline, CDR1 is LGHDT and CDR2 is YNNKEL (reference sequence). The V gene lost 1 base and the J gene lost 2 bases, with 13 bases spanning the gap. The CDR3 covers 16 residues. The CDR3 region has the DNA TGTGCCAGCAGCCAAGCGGGAGAGGGGACCACAGATACGCAGTATTTT. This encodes CASSQAGEGTTDTQYF.

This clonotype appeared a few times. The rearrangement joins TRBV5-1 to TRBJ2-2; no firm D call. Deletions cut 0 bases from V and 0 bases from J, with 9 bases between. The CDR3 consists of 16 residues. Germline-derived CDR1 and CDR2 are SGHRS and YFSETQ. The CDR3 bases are TGCGCCAGCAGCTTGGGCGGAGCCACGAACACCGGGGAGCTGTTTTTT. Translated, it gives CASSLGGATNTGELFF.

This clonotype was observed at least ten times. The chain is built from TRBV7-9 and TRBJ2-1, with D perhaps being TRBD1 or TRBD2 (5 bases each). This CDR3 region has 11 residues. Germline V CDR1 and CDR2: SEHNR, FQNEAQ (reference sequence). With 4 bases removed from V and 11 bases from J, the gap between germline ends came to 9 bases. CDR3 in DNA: TGTGCCAGCAGCTCGGGACCAAAGCAGTTCTTC. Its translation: CASSSGPKQFF.

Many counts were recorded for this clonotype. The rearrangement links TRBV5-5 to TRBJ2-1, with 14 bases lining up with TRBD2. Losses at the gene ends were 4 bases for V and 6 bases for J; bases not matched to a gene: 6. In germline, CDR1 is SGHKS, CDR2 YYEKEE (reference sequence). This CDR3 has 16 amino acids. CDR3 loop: CASSDWTSGRSNEQFF. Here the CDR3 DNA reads TGTGCCAGCAGCGACTGGACTAGCGGGAGGAGCAATGAGCAGTTCTTC.

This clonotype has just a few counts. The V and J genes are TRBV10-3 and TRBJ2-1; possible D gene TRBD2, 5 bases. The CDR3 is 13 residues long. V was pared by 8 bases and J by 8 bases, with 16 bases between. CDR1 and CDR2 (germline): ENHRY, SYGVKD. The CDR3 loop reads CAIEAGYGDEQFF. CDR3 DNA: TGTGCCATCGAGGCGGGTTATGGGGATGAGCAGTTCTTC.

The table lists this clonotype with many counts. CDR3 protein: CASKAVDTEAFF. The CDR3 DNA is TGTGCCAGCAAGGCCGTCGACACTGAAGCTTTCTTT. V gene TRBV3-1 combines with J gene TRBJ1-1; D is unresolved. The CDR3 extends over 12 amino acids. Germline V gene sequence: CDR1 LGHDT, CDR2 YNNKEL (reference sequence). Trimming pared 7 bases from V and 3 bases from J, leaving 9 bases between.